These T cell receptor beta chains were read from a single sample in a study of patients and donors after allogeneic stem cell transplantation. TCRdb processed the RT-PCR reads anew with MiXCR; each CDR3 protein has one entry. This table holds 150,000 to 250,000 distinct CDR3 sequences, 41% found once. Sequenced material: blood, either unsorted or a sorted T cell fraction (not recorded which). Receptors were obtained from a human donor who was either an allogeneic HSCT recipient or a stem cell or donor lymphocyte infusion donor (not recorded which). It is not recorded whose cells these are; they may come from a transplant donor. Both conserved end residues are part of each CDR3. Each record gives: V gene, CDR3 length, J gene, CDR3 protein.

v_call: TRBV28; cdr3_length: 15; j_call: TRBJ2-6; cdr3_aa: CASSFRGAGANVLTF
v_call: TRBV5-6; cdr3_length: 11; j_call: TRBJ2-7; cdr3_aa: CASSNQLEQYF
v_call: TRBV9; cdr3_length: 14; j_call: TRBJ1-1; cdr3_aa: CASSVASGNTEAFF
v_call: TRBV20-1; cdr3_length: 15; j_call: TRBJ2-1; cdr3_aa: CSARELKRSYNEQFF
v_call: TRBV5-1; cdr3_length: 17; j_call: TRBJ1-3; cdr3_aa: CASSLAYRQFSGNTIYF
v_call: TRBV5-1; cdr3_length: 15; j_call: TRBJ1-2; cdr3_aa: CDSSPRYRGRYGYTF
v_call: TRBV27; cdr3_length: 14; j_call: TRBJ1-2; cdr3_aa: CASSPTGWALGYTF
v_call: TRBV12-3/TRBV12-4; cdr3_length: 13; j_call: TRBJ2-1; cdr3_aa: CASSGGAYNEQFF
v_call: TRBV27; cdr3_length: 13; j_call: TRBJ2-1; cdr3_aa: CASSPTRYNEQFF
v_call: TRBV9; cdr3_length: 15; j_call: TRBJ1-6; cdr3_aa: CASSDGDGGDSPLHF
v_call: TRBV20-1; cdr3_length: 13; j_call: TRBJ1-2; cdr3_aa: CSARDGTNYGYTF
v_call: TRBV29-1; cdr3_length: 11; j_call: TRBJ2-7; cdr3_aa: CSGSWEQEQYF
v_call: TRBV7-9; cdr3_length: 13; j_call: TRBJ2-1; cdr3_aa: CASSSGGNNEQFF
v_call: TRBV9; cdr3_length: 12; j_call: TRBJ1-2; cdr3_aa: CASSLGPDGYTF
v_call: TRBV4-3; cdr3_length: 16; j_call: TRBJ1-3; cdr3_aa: CASSQDRGGSGNTIYF
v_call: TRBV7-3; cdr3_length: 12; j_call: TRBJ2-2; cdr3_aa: CASSLIHGELFF
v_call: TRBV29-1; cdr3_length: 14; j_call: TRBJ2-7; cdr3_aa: CSVEARDQSYEQYF
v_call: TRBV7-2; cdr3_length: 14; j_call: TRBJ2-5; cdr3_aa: CASSLEGGQETQYF
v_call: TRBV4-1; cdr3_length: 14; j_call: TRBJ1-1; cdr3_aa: CASSQVGAPRGAFF
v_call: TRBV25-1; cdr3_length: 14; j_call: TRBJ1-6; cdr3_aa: CASSGGAGSSPLHF
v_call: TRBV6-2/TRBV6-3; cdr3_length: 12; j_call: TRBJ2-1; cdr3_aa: CASTRANNEQFF
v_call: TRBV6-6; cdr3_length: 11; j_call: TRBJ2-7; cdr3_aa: CASSTGVEQYF
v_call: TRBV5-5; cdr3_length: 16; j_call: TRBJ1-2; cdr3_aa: CASSEIAGTGFYGYTF
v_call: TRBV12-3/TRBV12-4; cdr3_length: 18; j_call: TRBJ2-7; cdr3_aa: CASSPRGLAGPSSYEQYF
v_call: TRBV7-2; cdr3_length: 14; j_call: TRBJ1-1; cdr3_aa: CASSLSFPDTEAFF
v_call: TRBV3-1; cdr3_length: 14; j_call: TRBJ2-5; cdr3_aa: CASSRLRGQETQYF
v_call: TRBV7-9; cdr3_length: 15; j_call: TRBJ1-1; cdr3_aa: CASSLSGGRNTEAFF
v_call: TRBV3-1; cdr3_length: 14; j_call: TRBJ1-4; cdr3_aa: CASSRRGNGEKLFF
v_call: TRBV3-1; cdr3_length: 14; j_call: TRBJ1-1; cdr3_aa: CASSPNLPNTEAFF
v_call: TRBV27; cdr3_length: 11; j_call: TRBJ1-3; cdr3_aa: CASRQGNTIYF
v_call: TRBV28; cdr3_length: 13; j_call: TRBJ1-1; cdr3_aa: CASSLLGGGGAFF
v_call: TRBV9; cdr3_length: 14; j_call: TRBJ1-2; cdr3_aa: CASSVASANYGYTF
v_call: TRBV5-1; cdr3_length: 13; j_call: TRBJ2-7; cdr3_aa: CASNGPISYEQYF
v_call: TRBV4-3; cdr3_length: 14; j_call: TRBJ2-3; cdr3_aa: CASSQFKDANTQYF
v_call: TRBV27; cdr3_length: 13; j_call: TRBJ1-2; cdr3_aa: CAIRQSPDYGYTF
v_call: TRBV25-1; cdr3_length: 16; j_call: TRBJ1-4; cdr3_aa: CASSEFGDRAGEKLFF
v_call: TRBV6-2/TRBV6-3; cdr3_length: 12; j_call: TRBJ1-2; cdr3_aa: CASQGGVNGYTF
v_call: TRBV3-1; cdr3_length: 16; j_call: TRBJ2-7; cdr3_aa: CASSPLTGGGFGEQYF
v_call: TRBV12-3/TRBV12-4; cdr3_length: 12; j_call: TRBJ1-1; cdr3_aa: CASSRDGGEAFF
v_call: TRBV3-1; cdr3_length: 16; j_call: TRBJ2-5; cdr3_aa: CASSVVGRLYQETQYF
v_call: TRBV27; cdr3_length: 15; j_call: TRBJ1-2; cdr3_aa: CASSFGGLDPYGYTF
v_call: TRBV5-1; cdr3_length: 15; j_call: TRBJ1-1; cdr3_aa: CASSSGQGMNTEAFF
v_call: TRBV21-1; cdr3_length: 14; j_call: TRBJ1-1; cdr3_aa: CASSKVEKGTEAFF
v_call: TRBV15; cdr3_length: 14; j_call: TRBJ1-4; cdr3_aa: CATSSGQGGEKLFF
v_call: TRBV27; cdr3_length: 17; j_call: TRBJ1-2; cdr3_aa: CASSTHPGLALLYGYTF
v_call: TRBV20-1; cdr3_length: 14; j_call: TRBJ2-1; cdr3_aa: CSAPGTHPYNEQFF
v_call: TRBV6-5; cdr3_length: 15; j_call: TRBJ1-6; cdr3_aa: CASSWQSSYNSPLHF
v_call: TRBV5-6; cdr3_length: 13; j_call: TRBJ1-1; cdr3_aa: CASSYGEGTEAFF
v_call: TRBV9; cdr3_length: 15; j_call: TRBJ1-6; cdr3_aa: CASSPRTGPNSPLHF
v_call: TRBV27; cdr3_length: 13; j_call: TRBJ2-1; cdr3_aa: CASSFGLAAEQFF
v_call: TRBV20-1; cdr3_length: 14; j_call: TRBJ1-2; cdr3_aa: CSARVGDKGYGYTF
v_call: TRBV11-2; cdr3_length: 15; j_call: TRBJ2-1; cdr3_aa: CASSLNGLVNYEQFF
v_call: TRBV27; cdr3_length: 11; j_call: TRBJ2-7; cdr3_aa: CASSNFYEQYF
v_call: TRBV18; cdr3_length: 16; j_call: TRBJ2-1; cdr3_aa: CASSPSSGRAFSEQFF
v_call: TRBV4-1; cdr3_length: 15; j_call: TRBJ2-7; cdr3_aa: CASSPLSGSPYEQYF
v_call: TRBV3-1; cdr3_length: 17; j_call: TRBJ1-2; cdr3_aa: CASSQERIGQGAYGYTF
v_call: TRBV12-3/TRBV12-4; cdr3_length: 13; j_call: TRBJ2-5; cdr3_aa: CASRSTGVETQYF
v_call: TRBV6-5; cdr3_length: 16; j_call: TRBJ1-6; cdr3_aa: CASSPERRDKNSPLHF
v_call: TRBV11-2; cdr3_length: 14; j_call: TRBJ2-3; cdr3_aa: CASSPDGLADTQYF